This passage covers 26 T cell receptor beta chains from one sample sequenced in a study of blood T cell repertoires in COVID-19. Some clones are missing from TCRdb's copy, which holds only in-frame ones; the method was immunoSEQ multiplex PCR. Here the sample spans 250,000 to 300,000 clones, 75% to 90% being singletons. Sequences were obtained from peripheral blood. The receptor source for this set is a woman in her 70s with COVID-19, enrolled during active disease.

This sequence joins TRBV19 and TRBJ1-5; D unclear. The CDR3 has 12 residues. CDR1 and CDR2 (germline): LNHDA, SQIVND (reference sequence). Trimming stripped 3 bases from V and 6 bases from J, with 6 bases between. CDR3 loop: CASSIEGQPQHF. The CDR3 DNA follows: TGTGCCAGTAGTATTGAGGGTCAGCCCCAGCATTTT. Based on the CDR3 plus reference TRBV19 and TRBJ1-5, the full variable domain is DGGITQSPKYLFRKEGQNVTLSCEQNLNHDAMYWYRQDPGQGLRLIYYSQIVNDFQKGDIAEGYSVSREKKESFPLTVTSAQKNPTAFYLCASSIEGQPQHFGDGTRLSIL.

Turning to this clone: Other DNA sequences in this sample translate to the same CDR3. This chain links TRBV18 with TRBJ2-7, with 10 bases fitting TRBD1. The J segment lost 4 bases and the V segment lost 3 bases, leaving 6 bases of the junction unmatched. CDR1 and CDR2 (germline): KGHSH, LQKENI. The CDR3 covers 15 residues. CDR3 sequence: CASSPPGTGVYEQYF. CDR3 bases: TGTGCCAGCTCACCGCCCGGGACAGGGGTTTACGAGCAGTACTTC.

V and J are TRBV5-1 and TRBJ2-5, with TRBD1 matching over 7 bases. This CDR3 is 14 amino acids long. Germline CDR1 is SGHRS and CDR2 is YFSETQ. Unmatched junction bases numbered 7, after V lost 6 bases and J lost 2 bases. CDR3 sequence reads: CASTLLGQQETQYF. DNA of the CDR3: TGCGCCAGCACACTCCTGGGACAGCAAGAGACCCAGTACTTC.

The chain is built from TRBV30 and TRBJ1-1, with 7 bases matching TRBD1. V gave up 4 bases and J gave up 4 bases; unmatched junction bases: 6. The CDR3 has 13 residues. Germline assignment: CDR1 GTSNPN and CDR2 SVGIG (reference sequence). CDR3 residues: CAWKFPGGTEAFF. The CDR3 nucleotides are TGTGCCTGGAAATTTCCAGGGGGCACTGAAGCTTTCTTT.

The chain is built from TRBV3-1 (or the pseudogene TRBV3-2) and TRBJ2-7, with 9 bases fitting TRBD1. CDR1 LGHDT and CDR2 YNNKEL come from the germline V gene (reference sequence). The CDR3 loop spans 14 amino acids. With 4 bases clipped from V and 7 bases from J, the junction kept 8 bases outside the gene matches. CDR3 protein: CASSLRDRVGEQYF. The CDR3 region has the DNA TGTGCCAGCAGCCTCCGGGACAGGGTCGGTGAGCAGTACTTC.

On this clone: In the same sample, other DNA sequences code for this CDR3. The chain recombines TRBV30 with TRBJ1-5; 10 bases are a match to TRBD1. V lost 5 bases to trimming and J lost 3 bases; unmatched junction nucleotides: 7. The CDR3 has 15 amino acids. The germline V gene has CDR1 GTSNPN and CDR2 SVGIG (reference sequence). The CDR3 DNA reads TGTGCCTGGGCCGCCGGGACAGGGGACAATCAGCCCCAGCATTTT. This encodes CAWAAGTGDNQPQHF.

The genes are TRBV7-8 and TRBJ2-7; TRBD1 aligns across 9 bases. Germline loops: CDR1 SGHVS, CDR2 FQNEAQ. V trimming: 4 bases; J trimming: 2 bases; junction bases outside the gene matches: 9. The CDR3 has 16 residues. The CDR3: CASSSPRRDRAYEQYF. The CDR3, as DNA: TGTGCCAGCAGCTCCCCGCGGCGGGACAGGGCCTACGAGCAGTACTTC.

The V gene is TRBV12-3 or TRBV12-4, the J gene TRBJ1-5; possible D gene TRBD1, 6 bases. CDR3 length: 13 residues. V was clipped by 5 bases and J by 5 bases, with 10 bases between them. The CDR3, as DNA: TGTGCCAGCAGTATGGGGGCTCATCAGCCCCAGCATTTT. Its translation is CASSMGAHQPQHF.

In its sample, this clone was seen once. V is TRBV7-9 and J is TRBJ2-7, with TRBD2 matching over 10 bases. In germline, CDR1 is SEHNR, CDR2 FQNEAQ (reference sequence). Losses at the gene ends were 5 bases for V and 7 bases for J; bases not matched to a gene: 11. The CDR3 is 15 amino acids. The CDR3 protein is CASSASGTSEREQYF. CDR3 nucleotide sequence: TGTGCCAGCAGCGCATCCGGGACTAGCGAAAGGGAGCAGTACTTC.

This clone is a singleton in its sample. V gene TRBV29-1 combines with J gene TRBJ2-3, with a tentative D call TRBD2 (5 bases). Germline V lookup: CDR1 SQVTM, CDR2 ANQGSEA. The CDR3 contains 14 residues. Trimming took off 5 bases at V and 4 bases at J, with 16 bases between the two ends. CDR3 sequence reads: CSVSGPFGADTQYF. The CDR3 nucleotides are TGCAGCGTTTCCGGCCCCTTCGGGGCAGATACGCAGTATTTT.

CDR3: CAGRTGVANTEAFF. In nucleotides, the CDR3 is TGTGCCGGACGGACAGGGGTGGCGAACACTGAAGCTTTCTTT. The rearrangement links TRBV28 to TRBJ1-1, with TRBD1 matching 9 bases. There are 14 residues in the CDR3. Germline-derived CDR1 and CDR2 are MDHEN and SYDVKM. The ends lost 11 bases at V and 1 base at J; junction bases unmatched: 8.

This chain joins TRBV30 and TRBJ1-6; 7 positions match TRBD1. The ends lost 3 bases at V and 8 bases at J; junction bases unmatched: 13. The CDR3 extends over 16 amino acids. The V gene's germline CDR1 is GTSNPN and CDR2 SVGIG (reference sequence). The CDR3 DNA reads TGTGCCTGGAGGGCGGCATTAGGGACAGCCGATTCACCCCTCCACTTT. It yields the protein CAWRAALGTADSPLHF. Looking up the rest from reference TRBV30 and TRBJ1-6 gives the full variable domain: SQTIHQWPATLVQPVGSPLSLECTVEGTSNPNLYWYRQAAGRGLQLLFYSVGIGQISSEVPQNLSASRPQDRQFILSSKKLLLSDSGFYLCAWRAALGTADSPLHFGNGTRLTVT.

The V call is TRBV5-1, the J call TRBJ2-7, with 10 bases fitting TRBD1. CDR3 size: 15 residues. With 0 bases clipped from V and 7 bases from J, the junction kept 7 bases outside the gene matches. Germline values: CDR1 SGHRS, CDR2 YFSETQ. This CDR3 is CASSLAGTGAEEQYF. The CDR3 nucleotides read TGCGCCAGCAGCTTGGCCGGGACAGGGGCGGAAGAGCAGTACTTC.

This chain uses TRBV11-2 with TRBJ2-1, with 12 bases matching TRBD2. Germline lookup yields CDR1 SGHAT and CDR2 FQNNGV. CDR3 length equals 16 residues. V shed 4 bases, J shed 6 bases, and the junction held 7 bases outside the gene matches. CDR3 protein: CASSSSLAGGLNEQFF. Here the CDR3 DNA reads TGTGCCAGCAGCTCGAGCCTAGCGGGAGGGCTCAATGAGCAGTTCTTC.

The chain couples TRBV18 to TRBJ2-7; 9 bases map to TRBD1. CDR1 is KGHSH, CDR2 LQKENI, per germline. The V and J ends lost 3 bases and 4 bases, in that order; junction bases with no gene match: 7. The CDR3 runs 15 residues. CDR3 loop: CASSPRTGDSYEQYF. In DNA form, the CDR3 reads TGTGCCAGCTCACCCCGGACAGGGGATAGTTACGAGCAGTACTTC.

This clone has just a few counts. The chain employs TRBV29-1 and TRBJ1-1, with D tentatively TRBD1 (6 bases). CDR1 and CDR2 from the germline V gene are SQVTM and ANQGSEA. The CDR3 totals 14 residues. V was clipped by 6 bases and J by 4 bases, with 18 bases between them. This CDR3 reads CSVATLGGGTEAFF. CDR3 DNA sequence: TGCAGCGTGGCGACTTTAGGGGGGGGCACTGAAGCTTTCTTT.

The chain has TRBV10-3 and TRBJ2-1; the D is unclear. CDR1 ENHRY and CDR2 SYGVKD come from the germline V gene. This CDR3 has 14 residues. The V gene lost 0 bases and the J gene lost 5 bases, with 8 bases spanning the gap. CDR3 amino acids: CAISESGFNNEQFF. The DNA of the CDR3 is TGTGCCATCAGTGAGTCTGGCTTCAACAATGAGCAGTTCTTC.

V is TRBV28 and J is TRBJ1-2; 9 bases agree with TRBD1. The CDR3 runs to 13 residues. V shed 6 bases, J shed 8 bases, and the junction held 7 bases outside the gene matches. From germline, CDR1 is MDHEN and CDR2 SYDVKM. The CDR3 is CASSRGQGRGYTF. CDR3 nucleotide sequence: TGTGCCAGCAGCCGGGGACAGGGTCGAGGCTACACCTTC.

The J gene is TRBJ1-5, the V gene TRBV6-1; D uncertain. Germline CDR1 MNHNS, CDR2 SASEGT. V was shortened by 7 bases and J by 3 bases, with 13 bases between the two germline ends. The CDR3 is 14 amino acids. The CDR3 DNA sequence: TGTGCCAGCACCGGAGGACGCCTCAATCAGCCCCAGCATTTT. This gives the protein CASTGGRLNQPQHF.

J is TRBJ2-7 and V is TRBV9; D may be TRBD2 (6 bases). The CDR3 runs to 17 residues. V was trimmed by 0 bases and J by 0 bases, leaving 16 bases between them. In germline, CDR1 is SGDLS, CDR2 YYNGEE. This chain's CDR3 is CASSVGHGEASSYEQYF. CDR3 DNA sequence: TGTGCCAGCAGCGTAGGACATGGGGAGGCGAGCTCCTACGAGCAGTACTTC. Complete variable domain (other parts from reference TRBV9 and TRBJ2-7): DSGVTQTPKHLITATGQRVTLRCSPRSGDLSVYWYQQSLDQGLQFLIQYYNGEERAKGNILERFSAQQFPDLHSELNLSSLELGDSALYFCASSVGHGEASSYEQYFGPGTRLTVT.

V usage is TRBV30 and J usage is TRBJ2-1, with a possible D match to TRBD2 (6 bases). CDR3 length: 14 residues. Trimming left V 2 bases short and J 5 bases short, with 13 bases between. Germline V gene sequence: CDR1 GTSNPN, CDR2 SVGIG (reference sequence). This CDR3 is CAWSYGGIDNEQFF. The CDR3 nucleotides read TGTGCCTGGAGTTACGGCGGGATTGACAATGAGCAGTTCTTC.

The chain uses TRBV30 and TRBJ1-2; TRBD1 matches at 7 bases. The CDR3 extends over 13 amino acids. CDR1 and CDR2 from the germline V gene are GTSNPN and SVGIG (reference sequence). V shed 1 base, J shed 6 bases, and the junction held 5 bases outside the gene matches. The chain's CDR3 is CAWSGQGRNGYTF. CDR3 nucleotide sequence: TGTGCCTGGAGTGGACAGGGACGGAATGGCTACACCTTC.

The chain combines TRBV18 with TRBJ2-3, with 10 bases matching TRBD2. V was clipped by 0 bases and J by 0 bases; unmatched bases: 9. Germline V CDR1 and CDR2: KGHSH, LQKENI. This CDR3 region has 19 residues. The CDR3 loop is CASSPPGLATRISTDTQYF. The CDR3 bases are TGTGCCAGCTCACCACCGGGACTAGCGACCCGAATAAGCACAGATACGCAGTATTTT.

The rearrangement uses TRBV11-2 and TRBJ2-7; 9 bases match TRBD2. V was pared by 5 bases and J by 5 bases, with 7 bases of the junction left unmatched. The CDR3 totals 14 residues. Germline V CDR1 and CDR2: SGHAT, FQNNGV. CDR3 region: CASSAGLARNEQYF. The DNA for the CDR3 is TGTGCCAGCAGCGCCGGACTAGCGAGGAACGAGCAGTACTTC.

The V and J genes are TRBV5-1 and TRBJ1-6; D possibly corresponds to TRBD1 (6 bases). The V and J ends lost 3 bases and 13 bases respectively, with 17 bases between them. This CDR3 is built from 14 residues. In germline, CDR1 is SGHRS, CDR2 YFSETQ. CDR3 DNA: TGCGCCAGCAGCTCGCAGGGGCTAAGAGATCCCCTCCACTTT. This sequence encodes CASSSQGLRDPLHF. Full variable domain (remainder filled in from reference TRBV5-1 and TRBJ1-6): KAGVTQTPRYLIKTRGQQVTLSCSPISGHRSVSWYQQTPGQGLQFLFEYFSETQRNKGNFPGRFSGRQFSNSRSEMNVSTLELGDSALYLCASSSQGLRDPLHFGNGTRLTVT.

This chain connects TRBV3-1 (or the pseudogene TRBV3-2) to TRBJ2-7, with TRBD2 identical over 8 bases. Germline CDR1 LGHDT, CDR2 YNNKEL (reference sequence). V lost 0 bases, J lost 6 bases, and 4 bases stayed unmatched. The CDR3 runs to 14 residues. Here the CDR3 DNA reads TGTGCCAGCAGCCAAGAGACTAGCGCGTCCGAGCAGTACTTC. It specifies CASSQETSASEQYF.